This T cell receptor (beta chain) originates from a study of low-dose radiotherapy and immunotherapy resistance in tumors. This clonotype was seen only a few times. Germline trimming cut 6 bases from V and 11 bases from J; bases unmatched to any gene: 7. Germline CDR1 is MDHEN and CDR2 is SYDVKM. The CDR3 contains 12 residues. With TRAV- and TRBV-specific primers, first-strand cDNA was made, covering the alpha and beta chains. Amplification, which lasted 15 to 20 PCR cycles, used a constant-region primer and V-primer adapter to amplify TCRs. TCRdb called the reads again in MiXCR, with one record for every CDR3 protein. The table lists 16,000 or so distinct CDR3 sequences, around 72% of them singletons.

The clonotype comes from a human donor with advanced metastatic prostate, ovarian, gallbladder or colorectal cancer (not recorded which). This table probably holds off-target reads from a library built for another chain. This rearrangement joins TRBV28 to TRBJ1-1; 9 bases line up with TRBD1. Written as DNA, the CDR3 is TGTGCCAGCAGCTGGGACAGGGTTTGGGCTTTCTTT. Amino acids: CASSWDRVWAFF. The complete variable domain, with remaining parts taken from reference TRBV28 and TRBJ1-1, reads DVKVTQSSRYLVKRTGEKVFLECVQDMDHENMFWYRQDPGLGLRLIYFSYDVKMKEKGDIPEGYSVSREKKERFSLILESASTNQTSMYLCASSWDRVWAFFGQGTRLTVV.